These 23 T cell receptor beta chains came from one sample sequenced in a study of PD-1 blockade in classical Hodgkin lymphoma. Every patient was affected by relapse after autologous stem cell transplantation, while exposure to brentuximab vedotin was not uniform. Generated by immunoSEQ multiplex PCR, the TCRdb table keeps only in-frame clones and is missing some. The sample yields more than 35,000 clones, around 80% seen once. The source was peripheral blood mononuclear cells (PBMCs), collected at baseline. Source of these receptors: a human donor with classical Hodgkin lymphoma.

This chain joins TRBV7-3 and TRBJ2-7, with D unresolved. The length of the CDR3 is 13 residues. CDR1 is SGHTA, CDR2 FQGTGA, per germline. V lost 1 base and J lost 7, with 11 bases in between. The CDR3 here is CASSLNVGQEQYF. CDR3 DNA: TGTGCCAGCAGCTTAAATGTCGGTCAGGAGCAGTACTTC.

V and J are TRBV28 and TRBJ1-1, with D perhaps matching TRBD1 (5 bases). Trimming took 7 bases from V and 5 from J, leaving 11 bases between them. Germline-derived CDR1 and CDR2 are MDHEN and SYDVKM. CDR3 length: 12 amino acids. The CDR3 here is CASKRGGTEAFF. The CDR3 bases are TGTGCCAGCAAAAGGGGTGGGACTGAAGCTTTCTTT.

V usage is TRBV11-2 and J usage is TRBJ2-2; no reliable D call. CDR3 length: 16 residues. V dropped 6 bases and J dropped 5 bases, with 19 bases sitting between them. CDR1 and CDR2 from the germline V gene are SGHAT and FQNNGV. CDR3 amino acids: CASRSLDSRRTGELFF. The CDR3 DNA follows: TGTGCCAGCAGAAGTCTCGATTCCCGACGGACCGGGGAGCTGTTTTTT.

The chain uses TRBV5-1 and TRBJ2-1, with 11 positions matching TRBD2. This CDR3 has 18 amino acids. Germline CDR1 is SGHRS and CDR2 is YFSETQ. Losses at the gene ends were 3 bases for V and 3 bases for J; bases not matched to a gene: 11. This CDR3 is CASSSPGGGTSGYNEQFF. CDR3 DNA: TGCGCCAGCAGCTCCCCGGGCGGTGGGACTAGCGGCTACAATGAGCAGTTCTTC. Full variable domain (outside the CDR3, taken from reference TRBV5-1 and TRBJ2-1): KAGVTQTPRYLIKTRGQQVTLSCSPISGHRSVSWYQQTPGQGLQFLFEYFSETQRNKGNFPGRFSGRQFSNSRSEMNVSTLELGDSALYLCASSSPGGGTSGYNEQFFGPGTRLTVL.

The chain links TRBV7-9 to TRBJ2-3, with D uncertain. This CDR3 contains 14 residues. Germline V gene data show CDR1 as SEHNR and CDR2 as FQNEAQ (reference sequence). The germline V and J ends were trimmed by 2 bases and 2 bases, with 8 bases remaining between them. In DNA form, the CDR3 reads TGTGCCAGCAGCTTACGGCGGATCACAGATACGCAGTATTTT. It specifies CASSLRRITDTQYF. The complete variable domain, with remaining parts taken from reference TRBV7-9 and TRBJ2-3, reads DTGVSQNPRHKITKRGQNVTFRCDPISEHNRLYWYRQTLGQGPEFLTYFQNEAQLEKSRLLSDRFSAERPKGSFSTLEIQRTEQGDSAMYLCASSLRRITDTQYFGPGTRLTVL.

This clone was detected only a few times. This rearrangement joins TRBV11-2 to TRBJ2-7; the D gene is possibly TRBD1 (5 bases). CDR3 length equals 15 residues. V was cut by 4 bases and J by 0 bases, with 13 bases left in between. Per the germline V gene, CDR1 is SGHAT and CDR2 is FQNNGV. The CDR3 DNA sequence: TGTGCCAGCAGCTATAGACAGAGAAGCTCCTACGAGCAGTACTTC. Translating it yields CASSYRQRSSYEQYF.

The CDR3 DNA reads as TGTGCCAGCAGTTCCGGGACAGGAAATCAGCCCCAGCATTTT. Amino acid sequence: CASSSGTGNQPQHF. This chain links TRBV6-5 with TRBJ1-5, with 8 bases identical to TRBD1. The V gene end was trimmed by 4 bases and the J gene end by 4 bases; junction bases not matched to a gene: 3. This CDR3 is built from 14 residues. Germline V gene data show CDR1 as MNHEY and CDR2 as SVGAGI.

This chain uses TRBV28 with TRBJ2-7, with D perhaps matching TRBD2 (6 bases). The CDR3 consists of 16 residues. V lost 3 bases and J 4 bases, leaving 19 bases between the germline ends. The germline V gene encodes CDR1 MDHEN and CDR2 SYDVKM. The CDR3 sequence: CASSFRLGVGEYEQYF. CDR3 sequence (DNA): TGTGCCAGCAGTTTCCGACTAGGGGTGGGAGAATACGAGCAGTACTTC.

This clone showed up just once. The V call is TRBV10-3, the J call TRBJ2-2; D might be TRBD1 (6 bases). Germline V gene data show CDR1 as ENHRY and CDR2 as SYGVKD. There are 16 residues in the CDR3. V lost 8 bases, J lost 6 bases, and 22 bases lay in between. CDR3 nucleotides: TGTGCCATCGCCTCGACAGGCCGGAACGGCGCCGGGGAGCTGTTTTTT. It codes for CAIASTGRNGAGELFF.

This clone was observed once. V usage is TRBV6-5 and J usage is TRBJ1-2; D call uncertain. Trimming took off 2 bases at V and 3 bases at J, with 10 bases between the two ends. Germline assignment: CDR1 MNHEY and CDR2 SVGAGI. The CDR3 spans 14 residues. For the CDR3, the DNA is TGTGCCAGCAGTTACGCAAGCAGTGACTATGGCTACACCTTC. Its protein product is CASSYASSDYGYTF.

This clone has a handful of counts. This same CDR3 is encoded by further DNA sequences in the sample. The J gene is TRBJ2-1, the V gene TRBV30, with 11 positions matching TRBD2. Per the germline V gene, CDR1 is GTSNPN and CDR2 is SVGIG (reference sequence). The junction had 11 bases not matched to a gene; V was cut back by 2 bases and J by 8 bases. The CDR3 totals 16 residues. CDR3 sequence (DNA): TGTGCCTGGAGTCCGGGTTTAGCGGGAGGGCCCGATGAGCAGTTCTTC. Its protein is CAWSPGLAGGPDEQFF.

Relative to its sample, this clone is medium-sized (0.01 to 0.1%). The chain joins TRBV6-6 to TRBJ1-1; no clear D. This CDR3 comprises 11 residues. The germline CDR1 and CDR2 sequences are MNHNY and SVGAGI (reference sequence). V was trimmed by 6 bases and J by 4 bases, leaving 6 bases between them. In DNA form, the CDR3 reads TGTGCCAGCAGCGAAAGCACTGAAGCTTTCTTT. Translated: CASSESTEAFF.

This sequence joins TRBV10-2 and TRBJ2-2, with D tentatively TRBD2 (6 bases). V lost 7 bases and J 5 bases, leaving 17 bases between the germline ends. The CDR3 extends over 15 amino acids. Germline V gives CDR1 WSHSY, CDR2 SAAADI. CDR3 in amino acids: CASKLGQGGTGELFF. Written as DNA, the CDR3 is TGCGCCAGCAAATTAGGGCAGGGAGGAACCGGGGAGCTGTTTTTT.

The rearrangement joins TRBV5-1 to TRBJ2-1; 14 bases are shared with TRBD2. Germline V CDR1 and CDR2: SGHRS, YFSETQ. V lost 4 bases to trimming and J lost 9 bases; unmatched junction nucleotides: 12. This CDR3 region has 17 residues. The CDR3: CASSPRLAGGPNFEQFF. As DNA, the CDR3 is TGCGCCAGCAGCCCCCGACTAGCGGGAGGGCCCAATTTTGAGCAGTTCTTC.

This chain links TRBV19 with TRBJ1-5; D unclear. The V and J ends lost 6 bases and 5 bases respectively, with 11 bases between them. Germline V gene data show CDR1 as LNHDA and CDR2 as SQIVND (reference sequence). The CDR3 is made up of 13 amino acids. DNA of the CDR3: TGTGCCAGTAGGGTTATCAACGATCAGCCCCAGCATTTT. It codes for CASRVINDQPQHF.

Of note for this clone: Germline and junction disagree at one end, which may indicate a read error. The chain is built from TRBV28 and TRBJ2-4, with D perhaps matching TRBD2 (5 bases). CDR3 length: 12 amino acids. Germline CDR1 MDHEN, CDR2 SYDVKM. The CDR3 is CASSFYVRPAAF. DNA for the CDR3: TGTGCCAGCAGTTTCTATGTTCGGCCAGCGGCATTC.

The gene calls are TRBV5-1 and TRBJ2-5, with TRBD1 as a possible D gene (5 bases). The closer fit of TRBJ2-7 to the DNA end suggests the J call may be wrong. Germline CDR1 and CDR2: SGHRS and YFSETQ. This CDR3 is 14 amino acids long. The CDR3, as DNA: TGCGCCAGCAGCAAAAACCTAGGGGTGGACGAGCAGTACTTC. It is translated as CASSKNLGVDEQYF.

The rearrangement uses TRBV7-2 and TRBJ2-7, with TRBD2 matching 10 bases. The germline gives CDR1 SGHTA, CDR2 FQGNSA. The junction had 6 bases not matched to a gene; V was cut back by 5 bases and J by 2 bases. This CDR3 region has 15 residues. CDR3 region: CASSRTAGGAYEQYF. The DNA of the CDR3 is TGTGCCAGCAGCCGCACAGCGGGAGGGGCCTACGAGCAGTACTTC.

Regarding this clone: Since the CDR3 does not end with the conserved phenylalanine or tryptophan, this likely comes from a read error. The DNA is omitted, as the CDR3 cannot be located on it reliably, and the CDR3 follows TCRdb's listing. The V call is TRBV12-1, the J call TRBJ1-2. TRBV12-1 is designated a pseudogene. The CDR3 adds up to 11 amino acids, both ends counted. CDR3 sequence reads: CASSFVDETIR.

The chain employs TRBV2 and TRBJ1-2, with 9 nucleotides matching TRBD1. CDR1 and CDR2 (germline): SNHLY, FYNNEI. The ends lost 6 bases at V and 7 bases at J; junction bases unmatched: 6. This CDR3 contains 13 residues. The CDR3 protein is CASRLQGALGYTF. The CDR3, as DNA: TGTGCCAGCAGGCTACAGGGGGCTCTTGGCTACACCTTC.

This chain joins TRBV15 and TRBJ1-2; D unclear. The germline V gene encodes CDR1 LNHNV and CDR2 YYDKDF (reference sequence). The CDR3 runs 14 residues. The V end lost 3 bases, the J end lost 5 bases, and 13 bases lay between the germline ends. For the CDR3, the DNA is TGTGCCACCAGCAGTCCCGGGATGCTATATGGCTACACCTTC. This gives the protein CATSSPGMLYGYTF.

This CDR3 is CAIRERQRGVDTQYF. In DNA form, the CDR3 reads TGTGCCATCAGAGAGCGGCAACGGGGGGTAGATACGCAGTATTTT. The J gene is TRBJ2-3, the V gene TRBV10-3, with TRBD2 identical over 7 bases. V shed 6 bases and J 5 bases; nucleotides not matched to a gene: 11. The CDR3 contains 15 residues. CDR1 is ENHRY, CDR2 SYGVKD, per germline.

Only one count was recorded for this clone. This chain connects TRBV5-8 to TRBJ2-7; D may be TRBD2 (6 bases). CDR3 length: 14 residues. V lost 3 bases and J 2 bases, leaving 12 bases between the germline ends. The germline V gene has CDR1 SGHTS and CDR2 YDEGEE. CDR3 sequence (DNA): TGTGCCAGCAGCTCGCGGCGGGGCCCCTACGAGCAGTACTTC. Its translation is CASSSRRGPYEQYF. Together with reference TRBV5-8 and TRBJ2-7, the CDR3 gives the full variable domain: EAGVTQSPTHLIKTRGQQATLRCSPISGHTSVYWYQQALGLGLQFLLWYDEGEERNRGNFPPRFSGRQFPNYSSELNVNALELEDSALYLCASSSRRGPYEQYFGPGTRLTVT.